This T cell receptor (beta chain) was identified in a study of cytotoxic CD8 clonotypes in ibrutinib-treated CLL. Study context: Timing of response sample collection was a median around eleven months after treatment start, with a range of 6 to 36. General study findings and limits: Clonality measured at baseline exceeded age-matched healthy donors, tracking circulating CD8+ T-cell counts.

Assay used: immunoSEQ multiplex PCR; TCRdb lists only in-frame clones, some missing. This sample yields about 120,000 clones, of which 50% to 65% are seen a single time; 30% to 45% belongs to the top ten. Roughly 2 micrograms of genomic DNA from cryopreserved PBMCs went into TCR beta libraries. V was pared by 4 bases and J by 5 bases, with 8 bases of the junction left unmatched. This CDR3 spans 15 amino acids. Germline CDR1 reads SGHRS; CDR2 reads YFSETQ. Worth noting for this clone: The antigen is unknown.

The material was PBMCs, obtained after 24 months of ibrutinib treatment. This receptor was identified in a human donor with chronic lymphocytic leukemia. This rearrangement joins TRBV5-1 to TRBJ2-2; 7 bases agree with TRBD1. In nucleotides, the CDR3 is TGCGCCAGCAGCCCCGGGACAGCTAATACCGGGGAGCTGTTTTTT. It is translated as CASSPGTANTGELFF.